Each of the 29 T cell receptor beta chains below was sequenced from the same sample in a study of T cell responses to AZD1222 COVID-19 vaccine. Sequenced by immunoSEQ multiplex PCR; TCRdb stores in-frame clones only, minus some. Found here are fewer than 120,000 clones, less than 95% of them singletons; the top ten hold about 3.1%. Sample: peripheral blood, taken 28 days after the second AZD1222 dose. Receptors originate from an adult who received the AZD1222 COVID-19 vaccine.

The V gene is TRBV2, the J gene TRBJ1-6, with 9 bases identical to TRBD1. This CDR3 is built from 15 residues. Per the germline V gene, CDR1 is SNHLY and CDR2 is FYNNEI. The trim removed 7 bases at V and 8 bases at J, leaving 9 bases unmatched. The CDR3 nucleotides read TGTGCCAGCATCAGGGACAGGGACGGGTATTCACCCCTCCACTTT. Protein product: CASIRDRDGYSPLHF.

The gene calls are TRBV6-5 and TRBJ1-1; 9 bases map to TRBD1. The length of the CDR3 is 13 residues. The germline gives CDR1 MNHEY, CDR2 SVGAGI. J was trimmed by 8 bases and V by 5 bases; bases with no gene match: 6. CDR3 nucleotide sequence: TGTGCCAGCAGTAAAACAGGGGGCACGGAAGCTTTCTTT. It encodes CASSKTGGTEAFF.

The chain has TRBV6-5 and TRBJ1-1, with D possibly matching TRBD1 (6 bases). The CDR3 has 13 residues. The germline CDR1 and CDR2 sequences are MNHEY and SVGAGI. The ends were cut back, 0 bases at V and 10 bases at J, with 12 bases in the middle. The CDR3 is CASSYSGGAGAFF. CDR3 nucleotide sequence: TGTGCCAGCAGTTACTCGGGGGGGGCAGGAGCTTTCTTT.

The J gene is TRBJ1-5, the V gene TRBV12-3 or TRBV12-4; D is ambiguous. The CDR3 sequence is 11 residues long. V lost 1 base and J lost 10, with 5 bases in between. The CDR3 protein is CASSLGGPQHF. The CDR3 DNA is TGTGCCAGCAGTTTAGGGGGACCCCAGCATTTT.

In this sample, this clone turned up once. The gene calls are TRBV5-4 and TRBJ1-1; 11 positions match TRBD1. Unmatched junction bases numbered 5, after V lost 4 bases and J lost 0 bases. Germline loops: CDR1 SGHNT, CDR2 YYREEE (reference sequence). The CDR3 runs to 16 residues. The CDR3 spells CASSPGTGGMNTEAFF. CDR3 coding DNA: TGTGCCAGCAGCCCCGGGACAGGGGGTATGAACACTGAAGCTTTCTTT.

The chain recombines TRBV2 with TRBJ1-1; TRBD1 might be the D (6 bases). Germline V gene data show CDR1 as SNHLY and CDR2 as FYNNEI. The CDR3 is made up of 13 amino acids. Trimming left V 9 bases short and J 0 bases short, with 11 bases between. CDR3: CARQGQLNTEAFF. CDR3 nucleotide sequence: TGTGCCAGACAGGGTCAGCTGAACACTGAAGCTTTCTTT.

The chain recombines TRBV10-3 with TRBJ2-1; either TRBD1 or TRBD2 may fit D (5 bases each). The V gene's germline CDR1 is ENHRY and CDR2 SYGVKD. With 2 bases removed from V and 4 bases from J, the gap between germline ends came to 12 bases. CDR3 length: 15 residues. The CDR3 here is CAISETGTAYNEQFF. In DNA, the CDR3 is TGTGCCATCAGTGAGACTGGGACGGCTTACAATGAGCAGTTCTTC.

The V gene is TRBV19, the J gene TRBJ2-3, with TRBD1 identical over 7 bases. The CDR3 contains 16 residues. After removal of 3 bases from V and 1 base from J, the junction contained 7 bases not matched to a gene. CDR1 is LNHDA, CDR2 SQIVND, per germline (reference sequence). The CDR3 reads CASSIRAGTGTDTQYF. The DNA for the CDR3 is TGTGCCAGTAGTATTCGTGCTGGGACAGGCACAGATACGCAGTATTTT.

The chain links TRBV19 to TRBJ1-5; D perhaps matches TRBD1 (5 bases). CDR3 length: 14 amino acids. Germline V gene data show CDR1 as LNHDA and CDR2 as SQIVND (reference sequence). V lost 2 bases and J lost 7, with 12 bases in between. The CDR3, as DNA: TGTGCCAGTAGTATAATGGGGGTTCGGCAGCCCCAGCATTTT. Translating gives CASSIMGVRQPQHF.

V gene TRBV5-1 combines with J gene TRBJ1-4; 7 bases fit TRBD1. Losses at the gene ends were 3 bases for V and 6 bases for J; bases not matched to a gene: 5. This CDR3 spans 14 amino acids. Germline V gene lookup returns CDR1 SGHRS and CDR2 YFSETQ. The CDR3 reads CASSSQGVDEKLFF. The DNA of the CDR3 is TGCGCCAGCAGCTCTCAGGGGGTAGATGAAAAACTGTTTTTT.

The chain employs TRBV6-7 and TRBJ1-6; perhaps TRBD1 as D (6 bases). TRBV6-7 is an ORF; its function is uncertain. V lost 2 bases, J lost 7 bases, and 21 bases lay in between. The CDR3 runs to 18 residues. The CDR3 loop is CASSYPPGTQGWNSPLHF. CDR3 nucleotides: TGTGCCAGCAGTTACCCACCCGGGACGCAGGGGTGGAATTCACCCCTCCACTTT.

The J gene is TRBJ2-7, the V gene TRBV7-8; D is possibly TRBD1 (5 bases). Germline lookup yields CDR1 SGHVS and CDR2 FQNEAQ. The CDR3 has 15 residues. V dropped 1 base and J dropped 5 bases, with 15 bases sitting between them. The CDR3 spells CASSLVQGISDEQYF. CDR3 nucleotide sequence: TGTGCCAGCAGCTTAGTGCAGGGCATATCGGACGAGCAGTACTTC.

J is TRBJ1-1 and V is TRBV10-3, with TRBD1 as a possible D gene (5 bases). Trimming pared 5 bases from V and 5 bases from J, leaving 12 bases between. Germline CDR1 is ENHRY and CDR2 is SYGVKD. The length of the CDR3 is 13 residues. CDR3 sequence (DNA): TGTGCCATCAGTAAGGAAACAGGAACTGAAGCTTTCTTT. Protein sequence: CAISKETGTEAFF.

This rearrangement joins TRBV19 to TRBJ1-2, with D uncertain. CDR3 length: 11 residues. Looked up from germline, CDR1 is LNHDA and CDR2 is SQIVND (reference sequence). V dropped 8 bases and J dropped 5 bases, with 9 bases sitting between them. In nucleotides, the CDR3 is TGTGCCAGTCGGACGGATTATGGCTACACCTTC. Protein product: CASRTDYGYTF.

V usage is TRBV7-7 and J usage is TRBJ1-6; no reliable D call. V lost 6 bases and J lost 2, with 14 bases in between. CDR1 and CDR2 (germline): SSHAT, FNYEAQ (reference sequence). CDR3 length equals 16 residues. The CDR3 coding sequence is TGTGCCAGCAGTCTACTACGGCAAACCTATAATTCACCCCTCCACTTT. Amino acids: CASSLLRQTYNSPLHF.

V and J are TRBV7-9 and TRBJ1-2, with 7 positions matching TRBD1. CDR3 length: 13 residues. Germline V CDR1 and CDR2: SEHNR, FQNEAQ (reference sequence). V gave up 1 base and J gave up 4 bases; unmatched junction bases: 0. The CDR3 loop is CASSLEGAYGYTF. For the CDR3, the DNA is TGTGCCAGCAGCTTAGAGGGGGCCTATGGCTACACCTTC. Variable domain in full (rest from reference TRBV7-9 and TRBJ1-2): DTGVSQNPRHKITKRGQNVTFRCDPISEHNRLYWYRQTLGQGPEFLTYFQNEAQLEKSRLLSDRFSAERPKGSFSTLEIQRTEQGDSAMYLCASSLEGAYGYTFGSGTRLTVV.

V usage is TRBV4-2 and J usage is TRBJ2-1; the match to TRBD2 covers 7 bases. This CDR3 is built from 13 residues. V dropped 4 bases and J dropped 6; count of bases not matched to a gene: 3. The germline gives CDR1 LGHNA, CDR2 YNFKEQ. The chain's CDR3 is CASSRAGSNEQFF. CDR3 in DNA: TGTGCCAGCAGCCGAGCGGGATCCAATGAGCAGTTCTTC.

The V gene is TRBV6-5, the J gene TRBJ1-2; 8 bases agree with TRBD1. The ends lost 6 bases at V and 5 bases at J; junction bases unmatched: 8. This CDR3 is 14 amino acids long. Germline values: CDR1 MNHEY, CDR2 SVGAGI. CDR3 sequence reads: CASRFLDRGYGYTF. The CDR3 DNA is TGTGCCAGCAGATTCCTCGACAGGGGATATGGCTACACCTTC.

This chain connects TRBV5-8 to TRBJ2-7; TRBD1 agrees at 9 bases. J lost 3 bases, V lost 6 bases, and 7 bases had no gene match. This CDR3 is 14 amino acids long. Germline CDR1 SGHTS, CDR2 YDEGEE. This CDR3 is CASTPGTGFYEQYF. CDR3 coding DNA: TGTGCCAGCACCCCCGGGACAGGGTTCTACGAGCAGTACTTC.

J is TRBJ2-6 and V is TRBV18; D is unresolved. Germline V gene lookup returns CDR1 KGHSH and CDR2 LQKENI. This CDR3 is built from 16 residues. Trimming stripped 0 bases from V and 0 bases from J, with 6 bases between. The CDR3: CASSPPIGSGANVLTF. The CDR3 coding sequence is TGTGCCAGCTCACCACCGATCGGCTCTGGGGCCAACGTCCTGACTTTC.

V gene TRBV7-9 combines with J gene TRBJ2-2, with D perhaps TRBD1 (5 bases). Germline lookup yields CDR1 SEHNR and CDR2 FQNEAQ (reference sequence). The CDR3 loop spans 18 amino acids. Trimming took 2 bases from V and 2 from J, leaving 18 bases between them. For the CDR3, the DNA is TGTGCCAGCAGCTTATCATTAACCCGAGACAGAAACACCGGGGAGCTGTTTTTT. Translation: CASSLSLTRDRNTGELFF.

The chain links TRBV4-2 to TRBJ1-5, with 7 nucleotides matching TRBD1. This CDR3 comprises 17 residues. With V trimmed by 0 bases and J by 0 bases, 5 bases remained unmatched. Germline-derived CDR1 and CDR2 are LGHNA and YNFKEQ. The CDR3: CASSQDWDSHSNQPQHF. The CDR3 nucleotides read TGTGCCAGCAGCCAAGATTGGGACAGCCATAGCAATCAGCCCCAGCATTTT.

The V gene is TRBV29-1, the J gene TRBJ1-1, with unresolved D. Trimming shortened V by 5 bases and J by 2 bases, and 12 bases separated the two germline ends. From germline, CDR1 is SQVTM and CDR2 ANQGSEA. The CDR3 spans 13 residues. CDR3 protein: CSVPRGGNTEAFF. CDR3 sequence (DNA): TGCAGCGTTCCCCGAGGAGGAAACACTGAAGCTTTCTTT.

The chain has TRBV5-4 and TRBJ2-1; D unresolved. Germline CDR1 SGHNT, CDR2 YYREEE (reference sequence). Trimming removed 1 base at V and 5 bases at J, with 10 bases between. This CDR3 spans 14 amino acids. CDR3 DNA: TGTGCCAGCAGCTTGTCCGAGCCACACAATGAGCAGTTCTTC. This encodes CASSLSEPHNEQFF.

The rearrangement uses TRBV14 and TRBJ2-1; D not resolved. The V gene's germline CDR1 is SGHDN and CDR2 FVKESK. The CDR3 consists of 12 residues. V was trimmed by 0 bases and J by 12 bases, leaving 9 bases between them. The CDR3 is CASSQEEWVQFF. DNA of the CDR3: TGTGCCAGCAGCCAAGAGGAGTGGGTGCAGTTCTTC.

The chain carries TRBV18 and TRBJ1-1, with D tentatively TRBD1 (6 bases). Germline values: CDR1 KGHSH, CDR2 LQKENI. V lost 3 bases to trimming and J lost 1 base, with 12 bases between them. The CDR3 sequence is 15 residues long. CDR3 loop: CASSPVGTPNTEAFF. In DNA, the CDR3 is TGTGCCAGCTCACCGGTGGGGACACCGAACACTGAAGCTTTCTTT.

The sample holds a few counts of this clone. The CDR3 reads CASSVGPNQPQHF. DNA for the CDR3: TGTGCCAGCAGCGTTGGACCTAATCAGCCCCAGCATTTT. This chain uses TRBV9 with TRBJ1-5; D call uncertain. This CDR3 is 13 amino acids long. V lost 2 bases and J lost 4, with 7 bases in between. Germline V gene data show CDR1 as SGDLS and CDR2 as YYNGEE.

The rearrangement links TRBV20-1 to TRBJ1-1; D gene ambiguous. The V gene lost 0 bases and the J gene lost 11 bases, with 10 bases spanning the gap. The germline CDR1 and CDR2 sequences are DFQATT and SNEGSKA (reference sequence). The CDR3 extends over 11 amino acids. This chain's CDR3 is CSARDYLWAFF. The CDR3 DNA follows: TGCAGTGCTAGAGATTACCTTTGGGCTTTCTTT.

Concerning this clone: The same CDR3 can be traced to other DNA sequences in this sample. The chain uses TRBV4-1 and TRBJ1-1; weak D call: TRBD1 (5 bases). CDR1 is MGHRA and CDR2 is YSYEKL in the germline V gene. Deletions cut 1 base from V and 1 base from J, with 10 bases between. The CDR3 covers 15 residues. The CDR3 spells CASSQAGTGNTEAFF. The CDR3 nucleotides read TGCGCCAGCAGCCAAGCCGGGACGGGGAACACTGAAGCTTTCTTT.